Listed here is a single T cell receptor beta chain. Negative isolation was used for CD8+ and CD4+ T cells and FACS enrichment for TEMRA cells. V gave up 3 bases and J gave up 5 bases, with 13 bases separating them. Germline CDR1 and CDR2: LGHDT and YNNKEL (reference sequence). This CDR3 has 14 amino acids. This sample stems from a study of CD8 T cells in Susac syndrome. RNA amounts of roughly 0.5 to 1 ug underwent reverse transcription with random hexamers. Multiplex PCR with immunoSEQ amplified the TCR beta CDR3 across 54 Vbeta and 13 Jbeta. Using its own MiXCR run on the immunoSEQ multiplex PCR reads, TCRdb lists one record per CDR3 protein. This sample has roughly 120,000 distinct CDR3 sequences, with 80% to 95% found just once.

The chain joins TRBV3-1 to TRBJ1-1; D not resolved. The sample comprised CD8+ T cells from PBMCs. This receptor was obtained from a human donor with multiple sclerosis. The CDR3 reads CASSHNSGETEAFF. In DNA form, the CDR3 reads TGTGCCAGCAGCCATAATTCTGGGGAGACTGAAGCTTTCTTT.